This T cell receptor beta chain emerged from a study of stem cell transplantation in POMP-related autoinflammatory disease. Study-wide background: Defective thymoproteasomes were hypothesized to impair CD8+ T-cell positive selection. Pre-transplant patients had naive-skewed CD4+ T cells and few CD8+ T cells.

Overall study findings and caveats: Patients with PRAID showed a restricted number of unique TRB V-J gene pairings.

Clones were read by immunoSEQ multiplex PCR, and TCRdb kept only the in-frame ones, dropping some. The sample contains about 2,100 clones, roughly 90% of which appear only once. The count of this clone is one. Its antigen is unidentified. The CDR3 consists of 15 residues. The chain links TRBV7-5 to TRBJ2-2. TRBV7-5 is termed a pseudogene. The TCR was taken from a human donor with POMP-related autoinflammation and immune dysregulation (PRAID). Source: Tregs from PBMCs, taken before stem cell transplantation. CDR3: CASSYRAWGSGELFF. The CDR3 DNA follows: TGTGCCAGCAGCTATCGGGCCTGGGGATCCGGGGAGCTGTTTTTT.